The present TCR beta chain was sequenced within a study of T cell responses to AZD1222 COVID-19 vaccine. General study results and limits: Baseline testing showed seropositivity in only a handful of AZD1222 recipients. Nearly half of unique spike-specific TCRs reportedly avoided B.1.351 and B.1.1.7 mutated regions.

The J segment lost 8 bases and the V segment lost 1 base, leaving 2 bases of the junction unmatched. Germline CDR1 is SGHVS and CDR2 is FQNEAQ. CDR3 length equals 15 residues. A word on this clone: Its antigen is unidentified.

Method: immunoSEQ multiplex PCR; TCRdb's copy keeps in-frame clones and lacks some. The sample carries approximately 110,000 clones, 88% recorded once. The chain links TRBV7-8 to TRBJ1-4; 12 nucleotides align to TRBD1. The receptor was isolated from an adult in good health. The sample consisted of peripheral blood, taken on day 0 of MenACWY control vaccination. The CDR3 spells CASSLEGTGGEKLFF. CDR3 nucleotides: TGTGCCAGCAGCTTAGAAGGGACAGGGGGCGAAAAACTGTTTTTT.